The rows below give T cell receptor beta chains drawn from one sample of a study of cytomegalovirus exposure and HLA in healthy donors. Sequencing was performed with immunoSEQ multiplex PCR; in TCRdb, only in-frame clones are kept and a portion is missing. The sample table includes some 80,000 clones. Material for sequencing was PBMCs. All receptors come from a man aged 45 to 65 in good health and CMV-seropositive. Both conserved end residues are part of each CDR3. D genes are given only for firm matches.

V gene	J gene	D gene	CDR3 DNA	CDR3 protein
TRBV5-1	TRBJ2-1	.	TGCGCCAGCAGCTTGGGGGGGCTCGGCAATGAGCAGTTCTTC	CASSLGGLGNEQFF
TRBV28	TRBJ2-7	.	TGTGCCAGCAGAACCTTGACAGGTGGGGCCTACGAGCAGTACTTC	CASRTLTGGAYEQYF
TRBV6-4	TRBJ2-3	.	TGTGCCAGCAGTGACCAGGCAGATACGCAGTATTTT	CASSDQADTQYF
TRBV4-2	TRBJ2-1	TRBD2	TGTGCCAGCAGCCGACTAGCGGGGGCGAATGAGCAGTTCTTC	CASSRLAGANEQFF
TRBV9	TRBJ1-2	TRBD1	TGTGCCAGCAGCGTAGCCGACAGGGGGCCTGGCTACACCTTC	CASSVADRGPGYTF
TRBV6-1	TRBJ1-6	.	TGTGCCAGCAGTGAGGGAGGGTTTGGGACCCTCCACTTT	CASSEGGFGTLHF
TRBV27	TRBJ1-5	.	TGTGCCAGCAGTTTAGCGATGAATCAGCCCCAGCATTTT	CASSLAMNQPQHF
TRBV6-5	TRBJ2-5	TRBD2	TGTGCCAGCAGCTGGGCCCAACGGGAGGGGGAGACCCAGTACTTC	CASSWAQREGETQYF
TRBV4-1	TRBJ2-5	.	TGCGCCAGCAGCCATCCCCAGGAAGAGACCCAGTACTTC	CASSHPQEETQYF
TRBV10-3	TRBJ1-1	.	TGTGCCATCAGTGAGTCGAGGGCAGACACTGAAGCTTTCTTT	CAISESRADTEAFF
TRBV5-4	TRBJ1-1	.	TGTGCCAGCAGGGATACAGGGACGACTGAAGCTTTCTTT	CASRDTGTTEAFF
TRBV6-5	TRBJ2-1	.	TGTGCCAGCAGTCCCTCCCGGGGTAATGAGCAGTTCTTC	CASSPSRGNEQFF
TRBV10-1	TRBJ2-1	.	TGCGCCAGCAGTGACCTAGAGCAGTTCTTC	CASSDLEQFF
TRBV11-2	TRBJ2-7	.	TGTGCCAGCCGTCAAGCGGTAGCCTACGAGCAGTACTTC	CASRQAVAYEQYF
TRBV30	TRBJ1-5	.	TGTGCCTGGAGTGAACAGGGCCGGCAGCCCCAGCATTTT	CAWSEQGRQPQHF
TRBV29-1	TRBJ1-2	.	TGCAGCGTTTCAGGGGACTATGGCTACACCTTC	CSVSGDYGYTF
TRBV4-1	TRBJ1-2	.	TGCGCCAGCAGCCAAGGACTGGGTTTCTATGGCTACACCTTC	CASSQGLGFYGYTF
TRBV11-2	TRBJ2-7	.	TGTGCCAGCAGTTTTCGAGGGGGGGCCTACGAGCAGTACTTC	CASSFRGGAYEQYF